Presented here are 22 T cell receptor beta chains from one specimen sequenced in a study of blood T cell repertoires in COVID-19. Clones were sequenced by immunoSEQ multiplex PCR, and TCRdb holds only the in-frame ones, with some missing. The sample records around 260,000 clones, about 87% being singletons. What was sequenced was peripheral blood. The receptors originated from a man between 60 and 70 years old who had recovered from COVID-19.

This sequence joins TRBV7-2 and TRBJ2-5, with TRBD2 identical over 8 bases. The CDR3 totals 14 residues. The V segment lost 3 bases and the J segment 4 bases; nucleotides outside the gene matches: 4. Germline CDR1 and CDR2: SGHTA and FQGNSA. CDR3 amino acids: CASSFTSGTETQYF. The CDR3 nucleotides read TGTGCCAGCAGCTTCACTAGCGGAACAGAGACCCAGTACTTC.

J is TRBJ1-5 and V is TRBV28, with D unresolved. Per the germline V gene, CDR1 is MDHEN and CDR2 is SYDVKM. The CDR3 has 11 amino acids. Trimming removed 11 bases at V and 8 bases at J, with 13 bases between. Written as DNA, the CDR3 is TGTGCCTGCGGGTCCGAAAAGCCCCAGCATTTT. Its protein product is CACGSEKPQHF.

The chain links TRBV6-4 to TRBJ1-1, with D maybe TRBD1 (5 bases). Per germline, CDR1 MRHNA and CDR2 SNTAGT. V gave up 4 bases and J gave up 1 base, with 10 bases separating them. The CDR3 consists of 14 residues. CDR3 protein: CASSAGGKNTEAFF. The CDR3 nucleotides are TGTGCCAGCAGTGCCGGGGGAAAGAACACTGAAGCTTTCTTT.

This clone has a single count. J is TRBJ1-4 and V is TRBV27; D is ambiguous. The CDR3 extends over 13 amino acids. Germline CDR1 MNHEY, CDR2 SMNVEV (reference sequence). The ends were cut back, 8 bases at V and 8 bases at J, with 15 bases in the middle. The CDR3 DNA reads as TGTGCCAGCGGGAGTGGGTTTCGGGAAAAACTGTTTTTT. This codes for CASGSGFREKLFF.

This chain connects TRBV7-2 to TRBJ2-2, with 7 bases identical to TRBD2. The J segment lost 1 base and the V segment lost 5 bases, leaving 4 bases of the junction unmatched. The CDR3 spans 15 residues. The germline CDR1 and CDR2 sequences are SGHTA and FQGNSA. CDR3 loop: CASSRRGENTGELFF. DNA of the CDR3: TGTGCCAGCAGCCGTCGGGGGGAGAACACCGGGGAGCTGTTTTTT.

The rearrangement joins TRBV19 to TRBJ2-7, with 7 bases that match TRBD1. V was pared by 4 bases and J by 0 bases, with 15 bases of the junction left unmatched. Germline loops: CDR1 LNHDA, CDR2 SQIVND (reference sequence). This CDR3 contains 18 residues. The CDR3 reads CASSTALTGTLSSYEQYF. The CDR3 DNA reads TGTGCCAGTAGTACCGCCCTGACAGGGACGTTAAGCTCCTACGAGCAGTACTTC.

The CDR3 spells CASSPEWGHTEAFF. In DNA, the CDR3 is TGCGCCAGCAGCCCCGAGTGGGGCCACACTGAAGCTTTCTTT. This chain uses TRBV5-1 with TRBJ1-1; D is perhaps TRBD1 (5 bases). This CDR3 is 14 amino acids long. The V gene's germline CDR1 is SGHRS and CDR2 YFSETQ. V lost 4 bases and J 3 bases, leaving 13 bases between the germline ends.

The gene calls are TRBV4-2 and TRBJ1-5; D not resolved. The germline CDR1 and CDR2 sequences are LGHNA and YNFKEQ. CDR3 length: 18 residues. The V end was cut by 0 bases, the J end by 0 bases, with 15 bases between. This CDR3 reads CASSQDVETPYSNQPQHF. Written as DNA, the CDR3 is TGTGCCAGCAGCCAAGATGTCGAGACACCTTATAGCAATCAGCCCCAGCATTTT.

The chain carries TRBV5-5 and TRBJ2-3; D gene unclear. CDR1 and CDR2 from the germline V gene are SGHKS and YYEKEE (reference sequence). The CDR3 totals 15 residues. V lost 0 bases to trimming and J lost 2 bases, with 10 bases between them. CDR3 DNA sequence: TGTGCCAGCAGCTTGGGCTTCAGTCCCACAGATACGCAGTATTTT. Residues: CASSLGFSPTDTQYF.

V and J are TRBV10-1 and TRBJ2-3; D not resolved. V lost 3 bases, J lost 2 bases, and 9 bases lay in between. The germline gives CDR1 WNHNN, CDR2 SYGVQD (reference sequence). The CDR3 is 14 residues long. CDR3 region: CASSDGLLTDTQYF. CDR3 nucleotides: TGCGCCAGCAGTGATGGTTTACTCACAGATACGCAGTATTTT.

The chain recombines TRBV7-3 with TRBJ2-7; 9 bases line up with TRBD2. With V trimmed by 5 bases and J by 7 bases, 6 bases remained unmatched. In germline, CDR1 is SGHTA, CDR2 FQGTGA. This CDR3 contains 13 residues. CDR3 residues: CASSPELAGEQYF. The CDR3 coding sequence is TGTGCCAGCAGCCCAGAACTAGCGGGTGAGCAGTACTTC. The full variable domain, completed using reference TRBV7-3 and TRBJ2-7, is GAGVSQTPSNKVTEKGKYVELRCDPISGHTALYWYRQSLGQGPEFLIYFQGTGAADDSGLPNDRFFAVRPEGSVSTLKIQRTERGDSAVYLCASSPELAGEQYFGPGTRLTVT.

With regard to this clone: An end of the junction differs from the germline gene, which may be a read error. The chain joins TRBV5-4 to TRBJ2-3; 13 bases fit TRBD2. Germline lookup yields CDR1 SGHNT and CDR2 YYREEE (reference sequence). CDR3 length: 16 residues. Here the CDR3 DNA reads TGTGCCAGCAGTTTGGAGACTAGCGGGGGGACAGATACGCAGTATTTT. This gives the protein CASSLETSGGTDTQYF.

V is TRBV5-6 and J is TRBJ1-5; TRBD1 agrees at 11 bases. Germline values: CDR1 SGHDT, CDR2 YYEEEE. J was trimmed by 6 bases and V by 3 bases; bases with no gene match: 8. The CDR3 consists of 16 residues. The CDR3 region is CASSSGTGGGIQPQHF. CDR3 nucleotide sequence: TGTGCCAGCAGCTCCGGGACAGGGGGAGGTATTCAGCCCCAGCATTTT.

In DNA form, the CDR3 reads TGTGCCAGCAGCCCATCACAGGGATTTGGAAACACCATATATTTT. Protein sequence: CASSPSQGFGNTIYF. This sequence joins TRBV25-1 and TRBJ1-3, with a weak D call TRBD1 (6 bases). The V and J ends lost 6 bases and 3 bases respectively, with 15 bases between them. The CDR3 spans 15 residues. Germline loops: CDR1 MGHDK, CDR2 SYGVNS.

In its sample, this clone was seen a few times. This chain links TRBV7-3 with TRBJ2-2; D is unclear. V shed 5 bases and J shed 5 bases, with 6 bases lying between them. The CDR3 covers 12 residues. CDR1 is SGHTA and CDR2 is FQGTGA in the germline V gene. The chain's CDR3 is CASSTYTGELFF. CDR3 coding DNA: TGTGCCAGCAGCACCTATACCGGGGAGCTGTTTTTT. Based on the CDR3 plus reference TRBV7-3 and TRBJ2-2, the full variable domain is GAGVSQTPSNKVTEKGKYVELRCDPISGHTALYWYRQSLGQGPEFLIYFQGTGAADDSGLPNDRFFAVRPEGSVSTLKIQRTERGDSAVYLCASSTYTGELFFGEGSRLTVL.

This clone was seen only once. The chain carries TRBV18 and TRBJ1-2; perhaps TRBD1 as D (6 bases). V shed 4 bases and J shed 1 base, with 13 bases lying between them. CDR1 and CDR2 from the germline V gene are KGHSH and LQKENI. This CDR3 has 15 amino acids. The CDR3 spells CASSLRTELNYGYTF. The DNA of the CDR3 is TGTGCCAGCTCACTTCGGACAGAGCTTAACTATGGCTACACCTTC.

The CDR3 sequence is CASSRGGTGRNEKLFF. The CDR3 region has the DNA TGTGCCAGCAGCCGAGGGGGGACAGGGCGGAATGAAAAACTGTTTTTT. The chain couples TRBV7-8 to TRBJ1-4; 9 nucleotides agree with TRBD1. V gave up 5 bases and J gave up 5 bases; unmatched junction bases: 9. The CDR3 is made up of 16 amino acids. Per the germline V gene, CDR1 is SGHVS and CDR2 is FQNEAQ.

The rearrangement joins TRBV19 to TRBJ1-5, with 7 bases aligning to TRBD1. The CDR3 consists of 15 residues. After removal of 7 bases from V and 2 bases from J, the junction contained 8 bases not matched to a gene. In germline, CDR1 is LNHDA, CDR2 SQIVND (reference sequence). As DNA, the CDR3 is TGTGCCAGTACTCAACAGGGGATGGGCAATCAGCCCCAGCATTTT. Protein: CASTQQGMGNQPQHF.

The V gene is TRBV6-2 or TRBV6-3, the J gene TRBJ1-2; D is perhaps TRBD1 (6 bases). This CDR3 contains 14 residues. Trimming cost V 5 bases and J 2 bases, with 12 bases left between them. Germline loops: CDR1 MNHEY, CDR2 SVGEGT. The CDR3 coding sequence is TGTGCCAGCAGTCGACAGGAGACGAACTATGGCTACACCTTC. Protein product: CASSRQETNYGYTF.

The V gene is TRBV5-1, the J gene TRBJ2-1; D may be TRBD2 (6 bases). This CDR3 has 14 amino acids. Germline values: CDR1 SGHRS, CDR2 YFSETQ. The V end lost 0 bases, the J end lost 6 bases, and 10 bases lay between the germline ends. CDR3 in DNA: TGCGCCAGCAGCTTGGCGGTCGGGGGCAATGAGCAGTTCTTC. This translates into CASSLAVGGNEQFF.

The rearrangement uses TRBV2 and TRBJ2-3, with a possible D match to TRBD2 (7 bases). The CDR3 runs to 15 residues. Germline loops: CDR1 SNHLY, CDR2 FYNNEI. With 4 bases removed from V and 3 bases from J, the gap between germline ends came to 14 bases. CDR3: CASSVGGGTTDTQYF. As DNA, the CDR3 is TGTGCCAGCAGTGTGGGGGGGGGCACGACAGATACGCAGTATTTT. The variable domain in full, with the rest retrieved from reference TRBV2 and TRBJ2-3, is EPEVTQTPSHQVTQMGQEVILRCVPISNHLYFYWYRQILGQKVEFLVSFYNNEISEKSEIFDDQFSVERPDGSNFTLKIRSTKLEDSAMYFCASSVGGGTTDTQYFGPGTRLTVL.

The CDR3 protein is CASSQGARGNTIYF. DNA of the CDR3: TGTGCCAGCAGCCAGGGGGCGCGAGGAAACACCATATATTTT. The J gene is TRBJ1-3, the V gene TRBV6-5; 8 nucleotides align to TRBD1. Germline V lookup: CDR1 MNHEY, CDR2 SVGAGI. There are 14 residues in the CDR3. J was trimmed by 4 bases and V by 6 bases; bases with no gene match: 5.